This TCR beta chain was observed in a study of blood T cell repertoires in COVID-19. Produced via immunoSEQ multiplex PCR; TCRdb's table is partial and in-frame only. The table records 100,000 to 150,000 clones, less than 90% of them present only once. Those enrolled, adults aged roughly 18 to 95 years, came from roughly 22 US areas. Allocation to cohorts depended on clinical history reported by the participants. This clonotype was sampled from a woman between 50 and 59 years old who had recovered from COVID-19. The sample was PBMCs or T cells enriched from blood (not recorded which).

CDR3 in amino acids: CASSQRTGAYGYTF. The CDR3 DNA sequence: TGTGCCAGCAGCCAACGGACAGGGGCGTATGGCTACACCTTC. The V gene is TRBV3-1 (or the pseudogene TRBV3-2), the J gene TRBJ1-2, with TRBD1 matching 9 bases. The length of the CDR3 is 14 residues. Germline assignment: CDR1 LGHDT and CDR2 YNNKEL (reference sequence). The ends lost 2 bases at V and 5 bases at J; junction bases unmatched: 3.